This T cell receptor (beta chain) was profiled in a study of T cell clones after liver transplantation. Looking at the study overall: Graft-donor-reactive sequences were compared with third-party-reactive TCRbeta sequences from pre-transplant mixed lymphocyte reactions.

TCRdb's table, derived via immunoSEQ multiplex PCR, lists solely in-frame clones and lacks some. The sample shows about 120,000 clones, about nine tenths of them seen only once. On this clone itself: Antigen: not known.

Overall study results and limits: The donor-reactive repertoire was only partly measurable in two subjects, lacking donor cells.

Germline loops: CDR1 SNHLY, CDR2 FYNNEI. J was trimmed by 1 base and V by 4 bases; bases with no gene match: 4. This CDR3 has 15 residues. The material sequenced was CD4+ T cells from blood, taken 12 months after liver transplant. The clonotype comes from a human patient who received a liver transplant. Some T cells may be provided by the graft donor. V and J are TRBV2 and TRBJ1-5; 7 bases are a match to TRBD1. CDR3 loop: CASSVDRASNQPQHF. Written as DNA, the CDR3 is TGTGCCAGCAGTGTTGACAGGGCGAGCAATCAGCCCCAGCATTTT.